Each of the 18 T cell receptor beta chains below was sequenced from the same sample in a study of shared clonotypes between healthy human individuals. Assay: immunoSEQ multiplex PCR; the TCRdb copy retains only in-frame clones and omits some. The profile shows around 1.6 million clones, 98% of them singletons. Material: naive CD4+ T cells sorted from blood. Documented subset: CD45RA+ positively selected. These receptors all stem from a man aged 30 to 45 in good health.

DNA of the CDR3: TGTGCCAGCAGTTACACCACCCGCGGGTATAATGAGCAGTTCTTC. Protein product: CASSYTTRGYNEQFF. The rearrangement links TRBV6-5 to TRBJ2-1, with D possibly matching TRBD2 (5 bases). The CDR3 loop spans 15 amino acids. Germline lookup yields CDR1 MNHEY and CDR2 SVGAGI. Between the trimmed V and J ends, which lost 2 bases and 7 bases, there was a span of 15 bases.

This chain links TRBV18 with TRBJ2-2; D unresolved. The CDR3 is made up of 16 amino acids. V was trimmed by 1 base and J by 5 bases, leaving 14 bases between them. CDR1 is KGHSH, CDR2 LQKENI, per germline. Written as DNA, the CDR3 is TGTGCCAGCTCACCACTCGTCTCGGCCGCTACCGGGGAGCTGTTTTTT. Its protein is CASSPLVSAATGELFF.

The rearrangement links TRBV10-1 to TRBJ2-1; 12 bases agree with TRBD2. This CDR3 contains 14 residues. In germline, CDR1 is WNHNN, CDR2 SYGVQD (reference sequence). V dropped 5 bases and J dropped 9; count of bases not matched to a gene: 5. The CDR3, as DNA: TGCGCCAGCAGTAGGACTAGCGGGAAGGCTGAGCAGTTCTTC. As protein: CASSRTSGKAEQFF.

V gene TRBV5-1 combines with J gene TRBJ1-1; D not certain. This CDR3 spans 16 amino acids. V was shortened by 3 bases and J by 2 bases, with 17 bases between the two germline ends. Germline V gene sequence: CDR1 SGHRS, CDR2 YFSETQ. This CDR3 is CASSSAGGQSNTEAFF. For the CDR3, the DNA is TGCGCCAGCAGCTCGGCGGGAGGGCAGTCCAACACTGAAGCTTTCTTT.

The chain employs TRBV18 and TRBJ2-1, with D possibly matching TRBD2 (6 bases). Trimming removed 0 bases from V and 8 bases from J, with 14 bases in between. Germline V gene data show CDR1 as KGHSH and CDR2 as LQKENI. The CDR3 consists of 15 residues. Written as DNA, the CDR3 is TGTGCCAGCTCACCACCGGGACTGGGAAGGGATGAGCAGTTCTTC. This encodes CASSPPGLGRDEQFF.

The chain is built from TRBV19 and TRBJ1-3; D is perhaps TRBD1 (5 bases). CDR3 size: 16 residues. Germline CDR1 and CDR2: LNHDA and SQIVND (reference sequence). V lost 5 bases, J lost 0 bases, and 14 bases lay in between. This chain's CDR3 is CASSFIGHLSGNTIYF. The CDR3 nucleotides read TGTGCCAGTAGTTTCATCGGACACCTCTCTGGAAACACCATATATTTT.

This chain links TRBV5-1 with TRBJ2-2; D assignment may be TRBD1 or TRBD2 (5 bases each). V dropped 4 bases and J dropped 1 base, with 14 bases sitting between them. CDR1 SGHRS and CDR2 YFSETQ come from the germline V gene. The CDR3 covers 16 residues. CDR3 coding DNA: TGCGCCAGCAGCCCGGGACCGGAGATGAACACCGGGGAGCTGTTTTTT. This sequence encodes CASSPGPEMNTGELFF.

The V and J genes are TRBV18 and TRBJ2-5, with D tentatively TRBD2 (5 bases). V lost 6 bases, J lost 4 bases, and 15 bases lay in between. Germline CDR1 reads KGHSH; CDR2 reads LQKENI. The CDR3 runs to 14 residues. The CDR3 loop is CASSLVPRGETQYF. CDR3 in DNA: TGTGCCAGCTCTCTAGTTCCTCGGGGAGAGACCCAGTACTTC.

J is TRBJ1-2 and V is TRBV4-2; weak D call: TRBD1 (5 bases). Germline V CDR1 and CDR2: LGHNA, YNFKEQ. V lost 0 bases and J lost 4, with 15 bases in between. The CDR3 loop spans 16 amino acids. CDR3 in amino acids: CASSQEATSGTYGYTF. CDR3 in DNA: TGTGCCAGCAGCCAAGAGGCTACCAGTGGGACCTATGGCTACACCTTC.

In DNA form, the CDR3 reads TGTGCCAGCTCACCGCAAGGAAGGCTCACTGAAGCTTTCTTT. Residues: CASSPQGRLTEAFF. The rearrangement uses TRBV18 and TRBJ1-1; no firm D call. Trimming removed 3 bases at V and 4 bases at J, with 12 bases between. From germline, CDR1 is KGHSH and CDR2 LQKENI. CDR3 length equals 14 residues. Drawing the rest from reference TRBV18 and TRBJ1-1, the complete variable domain is NAGVMQNPRHLVRRRGQEARLRCSPMKGHSHVYWYRQLPEEGLKFMVYLQKENIIDESGMPKERFSAEFPKEGPSILRIQQVVRGDSAAYFCASSPQGRLTEAFFGQGTRLTVV.

The CDR3 protein is CASTPTSNRQFF. CDR3 bases: TGTGCCAGCACCCCAACTTCCAATCGGCAGTTCTTC. V and J are TRBV28 and TRBJ2-1; unclear D gene. V gave up 7 bases and J gave up 12 bases, with 16 bases separating them. Germline V CDR1 and CDR2: MDHEN, SYDVKM. The CDR3 has 12 residues.

The chain links TRBV7-6 to TRBJ1-5, with a weak D call TRBD1 (6 bases). Germline V gene lookup returns CDR1 SGHVS and CDR2 FNYEAQ. CDR3 length: 14 amino acids. The germline V and J ends were trimmed by 0 bases and 9 bases, with 12 bases remaining between them. Here the CDR3 DNA reads TGTGCCAGCAGCTTAGCGGGCAGGGGCAGGCCCCAGCATTTT. Protein product: CASSLAGRGRPQHF.

The chain links TRBV29-1 to TRBJ2-5, with a weak D call TRBD1 (7 bases). Germline V gene lookup returns CDR1 SQVTM and CDR2 ANQGSEA. This CDR3 region has 16 residues. Between the trimmed V and J ends, which lost 8 bases and 0 bases, there was a span of 22 bases. CDR3 amino acids: CSLFRRTGDYQETQYF. The CDR3 DNA sequence: TGCAGCCTATTTAGGAGAACAGGGGACTACCAAGAGACCCAGTACTTC.

V gene TRBV10-3 combines with J gene TRBJ1-4, with D maybe TRBD1 (6 bases). The CDR3 is 13 residues long. Looked up from germline, CDR1 is ENHRY and CDR2 is SYGVKD. The germline V and J ends were trimmed by 10 bases and 8 bases, with 17 bases remaining between them. DNA for the CDR3: TGTGCCACCAGACAGGACTTGGACGAAAAACTGTTTTTT. This gives the protein CATRQDLDEKLFF.

This clone was seen only once. The chain carries TRBV9 and TRBJ2-2; tentative D call: TRBD1 (6 bases). This CDR3 has 15 residues. The V gene's germline CDR1 is SGDLS and CDR2 YYNGEE. V was trimmed by 0 bases and J by 6 bases, leaving 12 bases between them. The CDR3 bases are TGTGCCAGCAGCGTAGTGACAGGTGGAGCCGGGGAGCTGTTTTTT. This encodes CASSVVTGGAGELFF.

The V and J genes are TRBV29-1 and TRBJ2-5; D tentatively reads TRBD1 or TRBD2 (5 bases each). The CDR3 extends over 14 amino acids. Trimming removed 5 bases from V and 3 bases from J, with 16 bases in between. Per the germline V gene, CDR1 is SQVTM and CDR2 is ANQGSEA. The CDR3 DNA sequence: TGCAGCGTTAACCGACCCGGGACGAAAGAGACCCAGTACTTC. As protein: CSVNRPGTKETQYF.

This clone came up once. The V call is TRBV18, the J call TRBJ2-5, with 7 bases identical to TRBD2. J lost 7 bases, V lost 3 bases, and 14 bases had no gene match. CDR3 length equals 16 residues. Germline CDR1 and CDR2: KGHSH and LQKENI. The CDR3 here is CASSPRTSGTTGTQYF. The CDR3 coding sequence is TGTGCCAGCTCACCCAGGACAAGCGGGACTACCGGGACCCAGTACTTC.

The chain uses TRBV2 and TRBJ2-7, with TRBD2 as a possible D gene (5 bases). Germline CDR1 and CDR2: SNHLY and FYNNEI. The CDR3 length is 14 residues. Trimming took 7 bases from V and 3 from J, leaving 16 bases between them. This CDR3 is CASTSSGEGYEQYF. In DNA, the CDR3 is TGTGCCAGCACCTCATCGGGCGAGGGCTACGAGCAGTACTTC. The variable domain in full, with the rest retrieved from reference TRBV2 and TRBJ2-7, is EPEVTQTPSHQVTQMGQEVILRCVPISNHLYFYWYRQILGQKVEFLVSFYNNEISEKSEIFDDQFSVERPDGSNFTLKIRSTKLEDSAMYFCASTSSGEGYEQYFGPGTRLTVT.